This T cell receptor beta chain was identified in a study of T cell repertoires in cytomegalovirus infection. Study-level results: Carriage of CMV together with the relevant HLA was identifiable through cumulative public TCR beta family frequency.

TCRdb re-called the reads with MiXCR, one entry per CDR3 protein. The table has more than 500,000 distinct CDR3 sequences, 15% to 20% seen once; the top ten hold 20% to 30%. The CDR3 runs to 15 residues. Looked up from germline, CDR1 is SGHRS and CDR2 is YFSETQ. Trimming took 1 base from V and 3 from J, leaving 13 bases between them. To note about this clonotype: The antigen remains unidentified.

Sequenced sample: CD8+ T cells from PBMCs. This receptor was taken from a human donor in good health (CMV status not recorded). Some clones in this sample may be carry-over from other donors' samples. The chain uses TRBV5-1 and TRBJ1-2; D perhaps matches TRBD1 (5 bases). The CDR3 DNA reads TGCGCCAGCAGCTTGTATCCAGGGTCAGACTATGGCTACACCTTC. It encodes CASSLYPGSDYGYTF.